Described below is a single T cell receptor beta chain sequence and its context. The sample originates from a study of blood T cell repertoires in COVID-19. Study background: Donors in the United States, Italy and Spain gave samples during acute or convalescent COVID-19.

The method was immunoSEQ multiplex PCR; TCRdb's version includes in-frame clones alone and lacks a portion of them. The top ten clones hold approximately 7.6% of a sample with some 230,000 clones, 82% of them seen once. Per germline, CDR1 LNHDA and CDR2 SQIVND (reference sequence). This CDR3 comprises 14 residues. V shed 4 bases, J shed 7 bases, and the junction held 4 bases outside the gene matches. Specimen: peripheral blood. This receptor was taken from an elderly woman with COVID-19, enrolled during active disease. The J gene is TRBJ1-6, the V gene TRBV19, with TRBD1 identical over 7 bases. The CDR3 DNA is TGTGCCAGTAGTAGACAGGGTTACAATTCACCCCTCCACTTT. The encoded protein is CASSRQGYNSPLHF.